A selection of T cell receptor beta chains follows, all from one sample in a study of molecular identifiers for immune sequencing clone quantification. TCRdb ran MiXCR on the PCR reads and lists one entry per CDR3 protein. Of tens of thousands of distinct CDR3 sequences listed, around 18% are singletons. The sequenced sample consisted of naive CD8+ T cells from blood, with Jurkat cell RNA spiked in. The source of these receptors is a human donor in good health. Some libraries in this study had Jurkat cell RNA spiked in. Each CDR3 is given with its conserved first and last residue. The D gene is left open where the match is weak. A clone size is listed for some rows: how often the clone was seen (once, few, many), or a class if it is expanded.

cdr3_length d_call j_call v_call clone_size cdr3_nt cdr3_aa
13 . TRBJ1-5 TRBV7-2 many TGTGCCAGCAGCTTAGATTCAGTTCAGCCCCAGCATTTT CASSLDSVQPQHF
14 TRBD1 TRBJ1-1 TRBV14 few TGTGCCAGCAGCCATGTTGGACAGGGGGTTGAAGCTTTCTTT CASSHVGQGVEAFF
18 . TRBJ1-2 TRBV21-1 many TGTGCCAGCAGCACCCCCCAGGACAGGGGGCAAGCCGACTATGGCTACACCTTC CASSTPQDRGQADYGYTF
16 . TRBJ2-2 TRBV27 . TGTGCCAGCAGTTTTTTTTCCCCATTCAGCACCTGGGAGCTGTTTTTT CASSFFSPFSTWELFF
15 . TRBJ1-1 TRBV9 many TGTGCCAGCCACGGGGCCAAGGGGCGCTGGGATGAAGCTTTCTTT CASHGAKGRWDEAFF
15 . TRBJ2-7 TRBV19 few TGTGCCAGTAGTATCTCGGCAGGGGCTCCTCTCGAGCAGTACTTC CASSISAGAPLEQYF
16 . TRBJ2-3 TRBV7-9 few TGTGCCAGCAGCCCCGTTGTGGGTCGGCACACAGATACGCAGTATTTT CASSPVVGRHTDTQYF
14 TRBD1 TRBJ2-3 TRBV30 many TGTGCCTGGGACCCGGGACAGACTTCAGATACGCAGTATTTT CAWDPGQTSDTQYF
14 TRBD2 TRBJ2-1 TRBV12-3/TRBV12-4 few TGTGCCAGCAGTCGTATAGCGGGAAACAATGAGCAGTTCTTC CASSRIAGNNEQFF
18 TRBD1 TRBJ2-5 TRBV7-6 . TGTGCCAGCAGCTTATCTGGGCGTGGACAGGCTTCGGGAGAGACCCAGTACTTC CASSLSGRGQASGETQYF